The T cell receptor beta chain described here comes from a study of pediatric ulcerative colitis. Study-wide points: Compared with controls, ulcerative colitis showed greater blood-rectum clone sharing. Substantially fewer templates came from a couple of patients' blood samples. Total lymphocyte DNA, not sorted subsets, was the template. No controls had the two rectal clonotypes shared by ulcerative colitis patients.

Using immunoSEQ multiplex PCR, the repertoire was profiled, and TCRdb retains in-frame clones only, with some absent. The repertoire includes over 10,000 clones, over 60% of them detected once, and 4.5% sits in the top ten. This CDR3 region has 15 residues. CDR1 is SQVTM, CDR2 ANQGSEA, per germline. J was trimmed by 7 bases and V by 3 bases; bases with no gene match: 14. One to two pinch biopsies were taken from the rectum during colonoscopy. As for this clone: Its antigen is undetermined.

The sample was gut tissue. The clonotype was recovered from a boy between 10 and 17 years old who was a control in a study of pediatric ulcerative colitis. J is TRBJ1-2 and V is TRBV29-1, with TRBD1 matching over 7 bases. As DNA, the CDR3 is TGCAGCGTTGATGGACAGGCCCTCTTGATAGGTGGCTACACCTTC. This gives the protein CSVDGQALLIGGYTF.